The source of this T cell receptor (beta chain) is a study of blood T cell repertoires in COVID-19. The authors' processing: Cell counts per sample came from amplifying reference gene primers. The method was immunoSEQ multiplex PCR; TCRdb's version includes in-frame clones alone and lacks a portion of them. That table is the source of V, J and clone size, and D and trimming were worked out from the DNA. The data hold about 160,000 clones, with roughly 84% observed a single time. The source is a woman older than 75 with active or convalescent COVID-19. The sequencing input was peripheral blood.

CDR3 region: CASSERQGNQPQHF. The CDR3 nucleotides read TGTGCCAGCAGCGAAAGACAGGGCAATCAGCCCCAGCATTTT. This rearrangement joins TRBV2 to TRBJ1-5, with a possible D match to TRBD1 (6 bases). From germline, CDR1 is SNHLY and CDR2 FYNNEI. The V gene lost 6 bases and the J gene lost 2 bases, with 11 bases spanning the gap. CDR3 length: 14 residues.